This T cell receptor (beta chain) is from a study of T-cell memory formation after mild COVID-19. For the study at large: TCR clustering was largely donor specific. Study observations and caveats: From day 15 to 85, contracting clones were balanced between CD4 and CD8, whereas later expanders leaned toward CD4+.

V trimming: 5 bases; J trimming: 4 bases; junction bases outside the gene matches: 10. This CDR3 region has 15 residues. From germline, CDR1 is SEHNR and CDR2 FQNEAQ (reference sequence). A word on this clonotype: Antigen unknown.

Constant-segment primers were used for 5'RACE, and the resulting TCR alpha and TCR beta cDNA libraries carried sample barcodes and UMIs. TCRdb analysed the 5' RACE reads with MiXCR anew, one entry per CDR3 protein. The sample consists of hundreds of thousands of distinct CDR3 sequences, roughly 15% of them appearing once. This rearrangement joins TRBV7-9 to TRBJ1-2; 7 nucleotides match TRBD1. The TCR comes from a man aged 18 to 35 who had mild COVID-19 (a few samples of this study predate the infection). Cell type and time point are not known. The sample consisted of PBMCs or a T cell subset sorted from them (not recorded which). The CDR3 loop reads CASSQFTGQSYGYTF. In DNA, the CDR3 is TGTGCCAGCAGCCAGTTCACGGGACAGAGCTATGGCTACACCTTC.